This TCR beta chain was sequenced for a study of quantifying T cell responses using KT2 cells. About the research overall: TCR alpha and beta constant-region primers primed reverse transcription of RNA. Broader study findings: The number of KT2 alpha and beta sequences was a linear function of input KT2 cells.

The cDNA 3' end received a ligated oligonucleotide with a UMI. An equimolar mix of RC1.1 and RC1.2 primed the beta chain across TRBC1 and TRBC2. MiXCR, run by TCRdb on the UMI-ligation and nested PCR reads, gives a single entry per CDR3 protein. Among fewer than 50,000 distinct CDR3 sequences, around 10% were seen once, and the ten largest hold about 10%. This clonotype showed up just a few times. Its antigen is undetermined. The V and J ends lost 3 bases and 0 bases respectively, with 9 bases between them. The CDR3 extends over 14 amino acids. Germline-derived CDR1 and CDR2 are MNHEY and SVGEGT. KT2, a clone with a known TCR, was spiked into unfractionated PBMC.

The receptor was derived from a human donor. This chain joins TRBV6-2 or TRBV6-3 and TRBJ2-7, with a weak D call TRBD1 (6 bases). The sample consisted of PBMCs spiked with cells of the T cell clone KT2. This chain's CDR3 is CASSYRQDSYEQYF. Written as DNA, the CDR3 is TGTGCCAGCAGTTATCGACAGGACTCCTACGAGCAGTACTTC.